The 2 T cell receptor beta chains below were found in one sample sequenced in a study of OX40 agonist ivuxolimab in advanced cancers. Library preparation was by the immunoSEQ multiplex PCR assay. The table comes from immuneACCESS by way of TCRdb, which keeps in-frame sequences with V and J called. Part of the clones is missing from these tables; in studies checked, under half for an unresolved V gene and the rest for unknown reasons. This sample is represented by fewer than 55,000 clones; roughly nine tenths of them were singletons. The ten largest clonotypes hold roughly 11% of the sample. The sequencing here drew on CD4+ or CD8+ T cells sorted from blood, taken in a trial of the OX40 agonist ivuxolimab. The receptor set was obtained from an adult with an advanced solid tumor such as melanoma, head and neck, liver or kidney cancer.

The J gene is TRBJ1-5, the V gene TRBV6-5; perhaps TRBD1 as D (5 bases). V shed 4 bases and J shed 4 bases, with 8 bases lying between them. CDR1 is MNHEY, CDR2 SVGAGI, per germline. This CDR3 comprises 13 residues. CDR3 loop: CASSWQGNQPQHF. The DNA for the CDR3 is TGTGCCAGCAGTTGGCAGGGTAATCAGCCCCAGCATTTT.

J is TRBJ1-2 and V is TRBV4-1; the D gene is possibly TRBD1 (5 bases). The CDR3 runs 18 residues. Germline V gene sequence: CDR1 MGHRA, CDR2 YSYEKL. Trimming pared 3 bases from V and 8 bases from J, leaving 28 bases between. The DNA of the CDR3 is TGCGCCAGCAGCCATCACACGACAGTCAACTTGGGGTACGGAGGCTACACCTTC. This translates into CASSHHTTVNLGYGGYTF.